This paragraph covers one TCR beta chain sequence. Antigen unknown. Assay: immunoSEQ multiplex PCR; the TCRdb copy retains only in-frame clones and omits some. The sample holds 150,000 to 200,000 clones, 94% seen once. This specimen comes from a study of T cell responses to AZD1222 COVID-19 vaccine. Study-wide points: Elevations in Spike-specific TCR breadth and depth followed administration of two AZD1222 doses.

The sample in question was peripheral blood, obtained on day 0 of AZD1222 vaccination. The receptor comes from an adult in good health.

The CDR3 DNA is TGTGCCAGCAGTCCCAACAGGGACTCCTACGAGCAGTACTTC. It translates to CASSPNRDSYEQYF. V usage is TRBV6-2 or TRBV6-3 and J usage is TRBJ2-7; TRBD1 is a possible D gene (6 bases). V shed 5 bases and J shed 0 bases, with 11 bases lying between them. The germline V gene has CDR1 MNHEY and CDR2 SVGEGT. This CDR3 contains 14 residues.